Below, 14 T cell receptor beta chains from the same sample are listed, as sequenced in a study of vaccination effects on CD4 cells after COVID-19. Scientists isolated CD4+ T cells after an approximately 10-day culture period ended. Each participant was given two doses of one vaccine (BNT162b2 or mRNA-1273). Method: immunoSEQ multiplex PCR; TCRdb's copy keeps in-frame clones and lacks some. The profile shows under 70,000 clones, about 74% of them singletons. No cognate antigen is known for these TCRs. Sequenced here: CD4+ T cells from PBMCs cultured without peptide, sampled after COVID-19 vaccination. The receptors derive from a human donor who received a COVID-19 vaccine.

This clone was detected only a few times. V usage is TRBV11-2 and J usage is TRBJ2-7, with D perhaps matching TRBD1 (6 bases). The CDR3 has 15 residues. Germline loops: CDR1 SGHAT, CDR2 FQNNGV. Trimming pared 5 bases from V and 3 bases from J, leaving 17 bases between. The chain's CDR3 is CASSLAMGAHYEQYV. For the CDR3, the DNA is TGTGCCAGCAGCCTTGCTATGGGGGCCCACTACGAGCAGTACGTC.

This chain joins TRBV7-8 and TRBJ2-1; D possibly corresponds to TRBD2 (5 bases). V lost 4 bases, J lost 4 bases, and 11 bases lay in between. The CDR3 is 14 residues long. Germline CDR1 reads SGHVS; CDR2 reads FQNEAQ. CDR3 sequence (DNA): TGTGCCAGCAGCTCGATACTAGGATACAATGAGCAGTTCTTC. It specifies CASSSILGYNEQFF.

This clone was counted once. This chain connects TRBV20-1 to TRBJ1-4, with a tentative D call TRBD1 (6 bases). Germline loops: CDR1 DFQATT, CDR2 SNEGSKA (reference sequence). V gave up 3 bases and J gave up 5 bases, with 13 bases separating them. The CDR3 runs 14 residues. CDR3 in amino acids: CSASYPRGNEKLFF. The CDR3 DNA sequence: TGCAGTGCTAGTTACCCCAGGGGCAATGAAAAACTGTTTTTT.

This sequence joins TRBV6-5 and TRBJ1-5; D might be TRBD1 (5 bases). V was shortened by 10 bases and J by 2 bases, with 15 bases between the two germline ends. Germline V lookup: CDR1 MNHEY, CDR2 SVGAGI. This CDR3 comprises 14 residues. CDR3 nucleotides: TGTGCCACCCAAAGGGGAGACGGCAATCAGCCCCAGCATTTT. Translated: CATQRGDGNQPQHF.

The CDR3 reads CASSRQGTTDTQYF. The CDR3, as DNA: TGTGCCAGCAGCCGACAGGGCACCACAGATACGCAGTATTTT. The rearrangement joins TRBV5-5 to TRBJ2-3; 7 bases are a match to TRBD1. CDR1 and CDR2 from the germline V gene are SGHKS and YYEKEE (reference sequence). V shed 4 bases, J shed 2 bases, and the junction held 4 bases outside the gene matches. The CDR3 contains 14 residues.

This chain connects TRBV7-2 to TRBJ2-3; D is undetermined. Per germline, CDR1 SGHTA and CDR2 FQGNSA. The V end was cut by 5 bases, the J end by 2 bases, with 17 bases between. The CDR3 contains 16 residues. CDR3 sequence reads: CASSPPQAVYTDTQYF. DNA of the CDR3: TGTGCCAGCAGCCCCCCTCAGGCGGTGTACACAGATACGCAGTATTTT.

This chain joins TRBV18 and TRBJ2-1; 10 bases are a match to TRBD2. CDR1 is KGHSH, CDR2 LQKENI, per germline. The CDR3 is 14 amino acids. V was pared by 4 bases and J by 9 bases, with 6 bases of the junction left unmatched. The CDR3 DNA is TGTGCCAGCTCACGGAGCGGGGGGGAAACTGAGCAGTTCTTC. Protein product: CASSRSGGETEQFF. The entire variable domain, with the rest obtained from reference TRBV18 and TRBJ2-1, is as follows: NAGVMQNPRHLVRRRGQEARLRCSPMKGHSHVYWYRQLPEEGLKFMVYLQKENIIDESGMPKERFSAEFPKEGPSILRIQQVVRGDSAAYFCASSRSGGETEQFFGPGTRLTVL.

The rearrangement links TRBV5-1 to TRBJ2-1, with D uncertain. V was shortened by 3 bases and J by 7 bases, with 17 bases between the two germline ends. The CDR3 is 15 residues long. Germline CDR1 SGHRS, CDR2 YFSETQ. Written as DNA, the CDR3 is TGCGCCAGCAGCTCGTTTTGGGGTCATGGTAATGAGCAGTTCTTC. Translation gives CASSSFWGHGNEQFF.

This rearrangement joins TRBV30 to TRBJ1-4; tentatively, D is TRBD1 (5 bases). V dropped 4 bases and J dropped 2 bases, with 11 bases sitting between them. The CDR3 runs 14 residues. Germline assignment: CDR1 GTSNPN and CDR2 SVGIG (reference sequence). As DNA, the CDR3 is TGTGCCTGGACTCAGGGTTCTACTAATGAAAAACTGTTTTTT. Translating gives CAWTQGSTNEKLFF.

This sequence joins TRBV28 and TRBJ2-5, with D possibly being TRBD2 (7 bases). Germline loops: CDR1 MDHEN, CDR2 SYDVKM. Trimming removed 2 bases at V and 5 bases at J, with 21 bases between. The CDR3 consists of 17 residues. The CDR3 here is CASSLRGRSGRGETQYF. The CDR3 DNA sequence: TGTGCCAGCAGTTTACGGGGAAGATCAGGGAGGGGGGAGACCCAGTACTTC.

V is TRBV7-2 and J is TRBJ1-1, with D perhaps TRBD1 (5 bases). Trimming took off 2 bases at V and 6 bases at J, with 16 bases between the two ends. Germline values: CDR1 SGHTA, CDR2 FQGNSA. CDR3 length equals 15 residues. For the CDR3, the DNA is TGTGCCAGCAGCTTAAACCGGGCGACAGCAGCTGAAGCTTTCTTT. It is translated as CASSLNRATAAEAFF.

This clone was found once. This chain connects TRBV27 to TRBJ1-1; the D gene is possibly TRBD1 (5 bases). Germline CDR1 MNHEY, CDR2 SMNVEV (reference sequence). The CDR3 loop spans 17 amino acids. V was clipped by 3 bases and J by 0 bases, with 17 bases between them. The CDR3 DNA follows: TGTGCCAGCAGTTTCTTTTCCCCCGGACACCTGAACACTGAAGCTTTCTTT. Encoded protein: CASSFFSPGHLNTEAFF.

This chain joins TRBV28 and TRBJ1-2; no clear D. This CDR3 region has 13 residues. Trimming took 2 bases from V and 2 from J, leaving 6 bases between them. Germline V gives CDR1 MDHEN, CDR2 SYDVKM. This chain's CDR3 is CASSLVENYGYTF. As DNA, the CDR3 is TGTGCCAGCAGTTTAGTGGAGAACTATGGCTACACCTTC.

This chain joins TRBV7-2 and TRBJ1-5, with 9 positions matching TRBD1. The CDR3 runs to 15 residues. Trimming at V came to 5 bases and at J to 3 bases, leaving 5 bases not matched to a gene. The germline gives CDR1 SGHTA, CDR2 FQGNSA. CDR3 DNA: TGTGCCAGCAGCCGTGACAGGGGGTTCAATCAGCCCCAGCATTTT. This codes for CASSRDRGFNQPQHF.